What follows are 23 T cell receptor beta chains derived from one specimen sequenced in a study of blood T cell repertoires in COVID-19 (dated by TCRdb to 2020 to 2022). Preparation of the library involved the immunoSEQ multiplex PCR assay. TCRdb holds this immuneACCESS table with in-frame rearrangements only. Some clones are missing; in checked studies, unresolved V genes explain under half, and the rest has no known cause. In all, the sample holds roughly 220,000 clones, and over 60% of those were seen once. The ten largest clones take up roughly 6% of the sample. The sequencing sample was made of peripheral blood. These receptors all stem from a woman aged 70-85 years with acute or convalescent COVID-19.

J is TRBJ1-4 and V is TRBV27; a possible D gene is TRBD1 (6 bases). The CDR3 extends over 17 amino acids. Trimming stripped 5 bases from V and 7 bases from J, with 23 bases between. The V gene's germline CDR1 is MNHEY and CDR2 SMNVEV (reference sequence). CDR3: CASSPGPGTGFGEKLFF. CDR3 bases: TGTGCCAGCAGTCCGGGGCCCGGCACAGGGTTTGGTGAAAAACTGTTTTTT.

The V and J genes are TRBV28 and TRBJ1-3; D remains unclear. This CDR3 is built from 13 residues. V lost 5 bases and J 8 bases, leaving 13 bases between the germline ends. Germline V lookup: CDR1 MDHEN, CDR2 SYDVKM. The CDR3 is CASSTGPRDTIYF. DNA of the CDR3: TGTGCCAGCAGTACCGGGCCGCGGGACACCATATATTTT.

The chain has TRBV3-1 (or the pseudogene TRBV3-2) and TRBJ2-2, with 8 nucleotides matching TRBD2. The trim removed 3 bases at V and 4 bases at J, leaving 1 base unmatched. Germline V gene sequence: CDR1 LGHDT, CDR2 YNNKEL (reference sequence). The CDR3 is 14 amino acids. The CDR3 loop is CASSHREGTGELFF. Here the CDR3 DNA reads TGTGCCAGCAGCCATCGGGAGGGCACCGGGGAGCTGTTTTTT.

The V gene is TRBV28, the J gene TRBJ1-5, with TRBD1 as a possible D gene (5 bases). The CDR3 has 15 amino acids. Germline V gene data show CDR1 as MDHEN and CDR2 as SYDVKM. V was trimmed by 4 bases and J by 1 base, leaving 11 bases between them. In DNA form, the CDR3 reads TGTGCCAGCAGTTCTTCAGGGTGGAGCAATCAGCCCCAGCATTTT. It yields the protein CASSSSGWSNQPQHF.

The rearrangement links TRBV7-9 to TRBJ2-4; 14 positions match TRBD2. Per the germline V gene, CDR1 is SEHNR and CDR2 is FQNEAQ (reference sequence). V trimming: 4 bases; J trimming: 13 bases; junction bases outside the gene matches: 9. The CDR3 length is 15 residues. CDR3 sequence: CASSSHTGLAGEQYF. CDR3 bases: TGTGCCAGCAGCTCGCACACGGGACTAGCGGGGGAGCAGTACTTC.

The rearrangement links TRBV7-3 to TRBJ2-3; 9 bases line up with TRBD2. Germline loops: CDR1 SGHTA, CDR2 FQGTGA. This CDR3 contains 16 residues. Germline trimming cut 0 bases from V and 8 bases from J; bases unmatched to any gene: 9. In DNA form, the CDR3 reads TGTGCCAGCAGCTTAACGAGGGCGGGAGGGCATCTTACGCAGTATTTT. This gives the protein CASSLTRAGGHLTQYF.

This clone came up many times. This chain connects TRBV14 to TRBJ2-3; D remains ambiguous. Germline lookup yields CDR1 SGHDN and CDR2 FVKESK. V was clipped by 0 bases and J by 0 bases, with 7 bases between them. CDR3 length: 15 residues. The CDR3 loop reads CASSQDWRSTDTQYF. The CDR3 DNA reads TGTGCCAGCAGCCAAGATTGGCGGAGCACAGATACGCAGTATTTT.

This clone was detected a few times. The J gene is TRBJ2-1, the V gene TRBV19, with 9 bases matching TRBD1. In germline, CDR1 is LNHDA, CDR2 SQIVND (reference sequence). There are 15 residues in the CDR3. Trimming removed 6 bases from V and 2 bases from J; junction bases left unmatched: 5. The CDR3 sequence is CASSAGQGPYNEQFF. CDR3 DNA: TGTGCCAGTAGCGCGGGACAGGGCCCCTACAATGAGCAGTTCTTC.

The rearrangement uses TRBV30 and TRBJ2-7; 7 positions agree with TRBD1. With V trimmed by 2 bases and J by 4 bases, 8 bases remained unmatched. Germline CDR1 and CDR2: GTSNPN and SVGIG (reference sequence). This CDR3 contains 14 residues. The CDR3 spells CAWSPIDRDYEQYF. CDR3 nucleotides: TGTGCCTGGAGTCCGATCGACAGGGATTACGAGCAGTACTTC.

The chain has TRBV11-2 and TRBJ2-1; D is unresolved. V shed 7 bases and J shed 3 bases, with 10 bases lying between them. This CDR3 has 13 residues. Germline lookup yields CDR1 SGHAT and CDR2 FQNNGV. CDR3 nucleotide sequence: TGTGCCAGCACCCTTTCGAGCTACAATGAGCAGTTCTTC. This sequence encodes CASTLSSYNEQFF.

The genes are TRBV7-2 and TRBJ1-1; 8 bases align to TRBD1. The CDR3 contains 15 residues. V dropped 1 base and J dropped 6; count of bases not matched to a gene: 7. In germline, CDR1 is SGHTA, CDR2 FQGNSA. For the CDR3, the DNA is TGTGCCAGCAGCTTAGAATGGACAGGGAGGTCTGAAGCTTTCTTT. Protein product: CASSLEWTGRSEAFF.

The CDR3 DNA follows: TGCAGCGTTGAAGATCTTCACGGGGGAGCTAACTATGGCTACACCTTC. Protein: CSVEDLHGGANYGYTF. The V gene is TRBV29-1, the J gene TRBJ1-2, with D possibly being TRBD1 (5 bases). The CDR3 length is 16 residues. V was trimmed by 0 bases and J by 0 bases, leaving 14 bases between them. CDR1 and CDR2 from the germline V gene are SQVTM and ANQGSEA.

This chain connects TRBV19 to TRBJ2-1; 10 bases map to TRBD1. Germline CDR1 is LNHDA and CDR2 is SQIVND (reference sequence). Losses at the gene ends were 9 bases for V and 2 bases for J; bases not matched to a gene: 16. The CDR3 has 18 amino acids. The CDR3 DNA sequence: TGTGCCAGAGACCGGGACAGGGGAAGGGTATACCCCTACAATGAGCAGTTCTTC. Protein sequence: CARDRDRGRVYPYNEQFF.

This clone was found a few times. This chain links TRBV3-1 (or the pseudogene TRBV3-2) with TRBJ1-2; D uncertain. Between the trimmed V and J ends, which lost 7 bases and 4 bases, there was a span of 16 bases. There are 14 residues in the CDR3. Germline CDR1 LGHDT, CDR2 YNNKEL (reference sequence). The CDR3 nucleotides are TGTGCCAGCAACCCCGGACGGGGATCCTATGGCTACACCTTC. The encoded protein is CASNPGRGSYGYTF.

In its sample, this clone was seen once. J is TRBJ2-1 and V is TRBV24-1; 11 nucleotides align to TRBD1. Per germline, CDR1 KGHDR and CDR2 SFDVKD. This CDR3 comprises 16 residues. The ends lost 4 bases at V and 4 bases at J; junction bases unmatched: 5. The chain's CDR3 is CATSDPGTGGYNEQFF. Here the CDR3 DNA reads TGTGCCACCAGTGACCCCGGGACAGGGGGATACAATGAGCAGTTCTTC.

The sample holds many counts of this clone. In the same sample, other DNA sequences code for this CDR3. The chain is built from TRBV6-2 or TRBV6-3 and TRBJ1-4, with 8 bases that match TRBD1. The CDR3 covers 14 residues. The ends lost 4 bases at V and 3 bases at J; junction bases unmatched: 1. Germline V gives CDR1 MNHEY, CDR2 SVGEGT. CDR3 DNA sequence: TGTGCCAGCAGTTCGGGACAGGCTAATGAAAAACTGTTTTTT. Amino acid sequence: CASSSGQANEKLFF.

This clone has only a few counts. The chain is built from TRBV3-1 (or the pseudogene TRBV3-2) and TRBJ1-1, with TRBD1 identical over 7 bases. The CDR3 consists of 14 residues. The V gene end was trimmed by 4 bases and the J gene end by 10 bases; junction bases not matched to a gene: 12. CDR1 is LGHDT and CDR2 is YNNKEL in the germline V gene (reference sequence). CDR3 amino acids: CASSPPGQSLGAFF. The CDR3, as DNA: TGTGCCAGCAGCCCCCCGGGACAGAGCCTTGGAGCTTTCTTT.

As to this clone: Other nucleotide sequences in the sample specify the same CDR3. The chain joins TRBV2 to TRBJ1-5, with 7 bases identical to TRBD1. This CDR3 comprises 14 residues. The germline gives CDR1 SNHLY, CDR2 FYNNEI. The junction had 2 bases not matched to a gene; V was cut back by 5 bases and J by 1 base. CDR3 loop: CASSLQGSNQPQHF. CDR3 in DNA: TGTGCCAGCAGTCTACAGGGGAGCAATCAGCCCCAGCATTTT.

The CDR3 loop reads CASSYYGGYGYTF. As DNA, the CDR3 is TGTGCCAGCAGCTACTACGGGGGATATGGCTACACCTTC. The V gene is TRBV7-8, the J gene TRBJ1-2, with D possibly TRBD1 on 5 matching bases. Trimming took 4 bases from V and 5 from J, leaving 11 bases between them. The CDR3 spans 13 residues. Germline CDR1 and CDR2: SGHVS and FQNEAQ.

This clone appeared a single time. The gene calls are TRBV3-1 (or the pseudogene TRBV3-2) and TRBJ1-2, with a possible D match to TRBD1 (5 bases). Trimming removed 3 bases from V and 7 bases from J, with 9 bases in between. The length of the CDR3 is 12 residues. Germline V gene data show CDR1 as LGHDT and CDR2 as YNNKEL (reference sequence). The CDR3 loop reads CASSQGTFGYTF. In nucleotides, the CDR3 is TGTGCCAGCAGCCAGGGGACTTTTGGCTACACCTTC.

This clone was detected once. The chain carries TRBV18 and TRBJ2-3; TRBD2 might be the D (6 bases). The V gene lost 1 base and the J gene lost 5 bases, with 7 bases spanning the gap. The CDR3 extends over 13 amino acids. Germline V lookup: CDR1 KGHSH, CDR2 LQKENI. CDR3 sequence: CASSPRGVDTQYF. The CDR3, as DNA: TGTGCCAGCTCACCACGGGGGGTAGATACGCAGTATTTT.

A single count supports this clone. The chain joins TRBV7-2 to TRBJ2-7; 7 bases agree with TRBD1. Per germline, CDR1 SGHTA and CDR2 FQGNSA. The CDR3 extends over 14 amino acids. V gave up 3 bases and J gave up 2 bases; unmatched junction bases: 4. CDR3: CASSFDRATYEQYF. The DNA of the CDR3 is TGTGCCAGCAGCTTCGACAGGGCGACCTACGAGCAGTACTTC.

This sequence joins TRBV3-1 (or the pseudogene TRBV3-2) and TRBJ2-2, with TRBD2 matching over 16 bases. This CDR3 is built from 15 residues. V lost 8 bases to trimming and J lost 6 bases; unmatched junction nucleotides: 3. The V gene's germline CDR1 is LGHDT and CDR2 YNNKEL (reference sequence). CDR3 nucleotides: TGTGCCAGCGGGACTAGCGGGAGGGCTGCCGGGGAGCTGTTTTTT. Translating it yields CASGTSGRAAGELFF.